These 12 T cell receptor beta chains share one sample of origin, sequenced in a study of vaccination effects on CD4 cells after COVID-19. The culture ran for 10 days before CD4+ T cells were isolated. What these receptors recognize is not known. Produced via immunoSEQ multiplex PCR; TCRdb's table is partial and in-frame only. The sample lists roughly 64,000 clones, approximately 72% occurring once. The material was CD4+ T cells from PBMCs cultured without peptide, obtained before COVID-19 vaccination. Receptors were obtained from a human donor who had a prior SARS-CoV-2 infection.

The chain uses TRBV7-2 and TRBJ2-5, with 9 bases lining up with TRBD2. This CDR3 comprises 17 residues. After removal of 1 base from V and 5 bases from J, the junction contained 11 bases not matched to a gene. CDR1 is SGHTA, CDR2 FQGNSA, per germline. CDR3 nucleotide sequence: TGTGCCAGCAGCTTAGGGGGAGTTAGCGGGAGTTTCGAGACCCAGTACTTC. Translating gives CASSLGGVSGSFETQYF.

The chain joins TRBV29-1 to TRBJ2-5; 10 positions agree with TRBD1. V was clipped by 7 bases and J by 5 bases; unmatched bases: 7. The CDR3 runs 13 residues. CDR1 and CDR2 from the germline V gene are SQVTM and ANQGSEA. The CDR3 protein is CSGGTGVGETQYF. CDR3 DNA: TGCAGCGGGGGGACAGGGGTTGGCGAGACCCAGTACTTC.

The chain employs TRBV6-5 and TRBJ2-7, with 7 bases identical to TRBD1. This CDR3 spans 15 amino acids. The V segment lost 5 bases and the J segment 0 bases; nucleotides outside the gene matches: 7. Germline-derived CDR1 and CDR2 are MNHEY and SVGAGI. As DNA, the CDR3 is TGTGCCAGCAGTAGGGACAGCCGAAGCTCCTACGAGCAGTACTTC. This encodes CASSRDSRSSYEQYF.

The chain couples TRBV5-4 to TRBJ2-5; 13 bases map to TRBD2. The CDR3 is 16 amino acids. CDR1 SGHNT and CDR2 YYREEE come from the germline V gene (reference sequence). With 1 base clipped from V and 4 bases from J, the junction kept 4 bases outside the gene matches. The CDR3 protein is CASSLTSGGAGETQYF. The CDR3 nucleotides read TGTGCCAGCAGCTTGACTAGCGGGGGGGCAGGAGAGACCCAGTACTTC.

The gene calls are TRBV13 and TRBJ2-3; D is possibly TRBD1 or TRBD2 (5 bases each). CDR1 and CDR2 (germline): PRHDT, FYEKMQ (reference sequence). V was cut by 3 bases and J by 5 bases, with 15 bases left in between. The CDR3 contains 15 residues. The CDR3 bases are TGTGCCAGCAGCTTCCCCCTTACGAGGGGAGATACGCAGTATTTT. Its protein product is CASSFPLTRGDTQYF. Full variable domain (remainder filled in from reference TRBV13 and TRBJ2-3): AAGVIQSPRHLIKEKRETATLKCYPIPRHDTVYWYQQGPGQDPQFLISFYEKMQSDKGSIPDRFSAQQFSDYHSELNMSSLELGDSALYFCASSFPLTRGDTQYFGPGTRLTVL.

The CDR3 sequence: CASSLGAGDRSPLHF. The CDR3 DNA is TGTGCCAGCAGCTTAGGTGCAGGGGATCGTTCACCCCTCCACTTT. The chain uses TRBV13 and TRBJ1-6; D is perhaps TRBD1 (6 bases). CDR3 length: 15 residues. The V gene lost 0 bases and the J gene lost 9 bases, with 12 bases spanning the gap. Germline CDR1 PRHDT, CDR2 FYEKMQ (reference sequence).

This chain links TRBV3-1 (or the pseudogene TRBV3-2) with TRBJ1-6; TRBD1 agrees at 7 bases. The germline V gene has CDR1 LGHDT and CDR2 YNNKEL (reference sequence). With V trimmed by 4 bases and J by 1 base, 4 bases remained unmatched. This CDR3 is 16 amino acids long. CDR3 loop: CASSPWTGSYNSPLHF. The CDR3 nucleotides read TGTGCCAGCAGCCCTTGGACAGGTTCCTATAATTCACCCCTCCACTTT.

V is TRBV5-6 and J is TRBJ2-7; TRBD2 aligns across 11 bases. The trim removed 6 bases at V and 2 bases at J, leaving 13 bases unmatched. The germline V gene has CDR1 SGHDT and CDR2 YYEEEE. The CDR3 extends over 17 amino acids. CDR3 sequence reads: CASTFWGRLAGTYEQYF. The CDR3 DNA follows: TGTGCCAGCACCTTTTGGGGGAGACTAGCGGGAACCTACGAGCAGTACTTC.

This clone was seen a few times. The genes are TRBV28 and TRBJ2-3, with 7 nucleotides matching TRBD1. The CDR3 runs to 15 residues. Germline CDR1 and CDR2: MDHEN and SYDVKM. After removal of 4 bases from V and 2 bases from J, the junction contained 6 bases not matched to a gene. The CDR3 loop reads CASSYRGRATDTQYF. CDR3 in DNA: TGTGCCAGCAGTTACAGGGGTCGCGCCACAGATACGCAGTATTTT.

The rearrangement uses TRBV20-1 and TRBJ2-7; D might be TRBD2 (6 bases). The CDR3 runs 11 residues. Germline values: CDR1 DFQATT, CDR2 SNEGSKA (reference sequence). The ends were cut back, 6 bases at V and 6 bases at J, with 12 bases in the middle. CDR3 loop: CSATGTVEQYF. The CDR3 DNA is TGCAGTGCCACGGGGACTGTCGAGCAGTACTTC.

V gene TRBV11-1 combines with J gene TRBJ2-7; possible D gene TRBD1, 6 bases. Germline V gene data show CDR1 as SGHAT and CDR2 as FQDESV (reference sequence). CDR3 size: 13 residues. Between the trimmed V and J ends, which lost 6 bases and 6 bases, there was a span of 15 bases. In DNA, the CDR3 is TGTGCCAGCAGTATTACAGGGAAAAGCGAGCAGTACTTC. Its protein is CASSITGKSEQYF. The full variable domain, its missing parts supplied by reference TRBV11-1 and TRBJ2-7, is EAEVAQSPRYKITEKSQAVAFWCDPISGHATLYWYRQILGQGPELLVQFQDESVVDDSQLPKDRFSAERLKGVDSTLKIQPAELGDSAMYLCASSITGKSEQYFGPGTRLTVT.

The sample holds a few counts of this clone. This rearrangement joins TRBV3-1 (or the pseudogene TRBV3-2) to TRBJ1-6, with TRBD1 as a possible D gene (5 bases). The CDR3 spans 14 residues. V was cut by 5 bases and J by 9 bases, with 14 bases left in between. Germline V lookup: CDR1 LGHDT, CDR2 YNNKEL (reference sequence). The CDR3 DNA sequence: TGTGCCAGCAGCTCCGGGGACGGGGGTTCACCCCTCCACTTT. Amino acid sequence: CASSSGDGGSPLHF.